This is a list of T cell receptor beta chains from one sample in a study of Graves' ophthalmopathy and Graves' hyperthyroidism. TCRdb fed the multiplex PCR reads into MiXCR, producing one record per CDR3 protein. The sample contains some 350,000 distinct CDR3 sequences, roughly 15% of which appear only once. Material: peripheral blood. The receptors here all came from an adult woman with stable Graves' hyperthyroidism. Each CDR3 is given with its conserved first and last residue. Each record gives: J gene, V gene, clone size, D gene, CDR3 DNA, CDR3 protein. The D gene is left open where the match is weak. Clone size appears in some rows only: once, few, many, or a class for an expanded clone.

J gene: TRBJ2-2
V gene: TRBV30
clone size: once
D gene: NA
CDR3 DNA: TGTGCCTGGAGTCGACCTTACACCGGGGAGCTGTTTTTT
CDR3 protein: CAWSRPYTGELFF

J gene: TRBJ1-2
V gene: TRBV12-3/TRBV12-4
clone size: NA
D gene: TRBD1
CDR3 DNA: TGTGCCAGCAGTTTCAAGGGGGCTGGCTATGGCTACACCTTC
CDR3 protein: CASSFKGAGYGYTF

J gene: TRBJ2-7
V gene: TRBV27
clone size: few
D gene: NA
CDR3 DNA: TGTGCCAGCAGTTTTATCGGTAACGCCTACGAGCAGTACTTC
CDR3 protein: CASSFIGNAYEQYF

J gene: TRBJ2-2
V gene: TRBV11-2
clone size: many
D gene: NA
CDR3 DNA: TGTGCCAGCAGCTCCATCCGGACTTTGACCGGGGAGCTGTTTTTT
CDR3 protein: CASSSIRTLTGELFF

J gene: TRBJ2-6
V gene: TRBV28
clone size: NA
D gene: NA
CDR3 DNA: TGTGCCAGCAGTATCTACAGGTCTGGGGCCAACGTCCTGACTTTC
CDR3 protein: CASSIYRSGANVLTF

J gene: TRBJ1-2
V gene: TRBV13
clone size: NA
D gene: NA
CDR3 DNA: TGTGCCAGCAGCTTGACCGGGACAAAGGATAACTATGGCTACACCTTC
CDR3 protein: CASSLTGTKDNYGYTF

J gene: TRBJ2-2
V gene: TRBV9
clone size: few
D gene: NA
CDR3 DNA: TGTGCCAGCAGCGTAGACGGATTGAACACCGGGGAGCTGTTTTTT
CDR3 protein: CASSVDGLNTGELFF

J gene: TRBJ1-2
V gene: TRBV6-5
clone size: many
D gene: NA
CDR3 DNA: TGTGCCAGCAGCGTGACAGGAAATAACTATGGCTACACCTTC
CDR3 protein: CASSVTGNNYGYTF

J gene: TRBJ1-1
V gene: TRBV19
clone size: many
D gene: NA
CDR3 DNA: TGTGCCAGTAGTCTTCTGGGGGTCAGCCCTGAAGCTTTCTTT
CDR3 protein: CASSLLGVSPEAFF

J gene: TRBJ2-5
V gene: TRBV6-5
clone size: NA
D gene: TRBD1
CDR3 DNA: TGTGCCAGCAGTTCCATCAAACAGGGGAGTCAAGAGACCCAGTACTTC
CDR3 protein: CASSSIKQGSQETQYF

J gene: TRBJ1-1
V gene: TRBV20-1
clone size: many
D gene: NA
CDR3 DNA: TGCAGTGCTAGGTTTAAAGGCTCTGGAATGAACACTGAAGCTTTCTTT
CDR3 protein: CSARFKGSGMNTEAFF

J gene: TRBJ1-5
V gene: TRBV28
clone size: many
D gene: NA
CDR3 DNA: TGTGCTACCATTACGGGAGAATCAGCTCCCAATCAGCCCCAGCATTTT
CDR3 protein: CATITGESAPNQPQHF

J gene: TRBJ2-2
V gene: TRBV4-1
clone size: many
D gene: NA
CDR3 DNA: TGCGCCAGCAGCCATTTACCCACCGGGGAGCTGTTTTTT
CDR3 protein: CASSHLPTGELFF

J gene: TRBJ2-7
V gene: TRBV18
clone size: few
D gene: TRBD2
CDR3 DNA: TGTGCCAGCTCACCTATGGGACTAGCGGCCTCCTACGAGCAGTACTTC
CDR3 protein: CASSPMGLAASYEQYF